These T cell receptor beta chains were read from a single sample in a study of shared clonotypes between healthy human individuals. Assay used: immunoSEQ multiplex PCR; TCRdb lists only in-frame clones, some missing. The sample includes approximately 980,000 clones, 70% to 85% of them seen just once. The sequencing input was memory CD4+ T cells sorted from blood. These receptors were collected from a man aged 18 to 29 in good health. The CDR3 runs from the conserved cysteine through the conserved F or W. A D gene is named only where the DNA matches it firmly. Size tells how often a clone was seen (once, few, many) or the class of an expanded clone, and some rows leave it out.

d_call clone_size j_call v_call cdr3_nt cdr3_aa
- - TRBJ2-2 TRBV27 TGTGCCAGCAGCCCTCACCAGGGGTTCACCGGGGAGCTGTTTTTT CASSPHQGFTGELFF
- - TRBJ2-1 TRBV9 TGTGCCAGCAGCGTACGGTCTTTCAATGAGCAGTTCTTC CASSVRSFNEQFF
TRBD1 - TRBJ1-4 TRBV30 TGTGCCTGGGGAACAGGGGGCCAGGAAAAACTGTTTTTT CAWGTGGQEKLFF
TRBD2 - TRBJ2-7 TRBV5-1 TGCGCCAGCAGCTTCGGGGGGAGTGGTGGAAACGAGCAGTACTTC CASSFGGSGGNEQYF
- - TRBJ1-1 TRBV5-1 TGCGCCAGCAGCCCTACTGGGCCGATTAACACTGAAGCTTTCTTT CASSPTGPINTEAFF
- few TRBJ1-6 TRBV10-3 TGTGCCATCAACAAATCGCAGGGATCTAATTCACCCCTCCACTTT CAINKSQGSNSPLHF
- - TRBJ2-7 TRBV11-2 TGTGCCAGCAGTCCAAACTCGATGCTCTACGAGCAGTACTTC CASSPNSMLYEQYF
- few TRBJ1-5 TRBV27 TGTGCCAGCAGTTTAACAGGGCACGGCAATCAGCCCCAGCATTTT CASSLTGHGNQPQHF
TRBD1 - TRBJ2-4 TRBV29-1 TGCAGCGTCCCGGGACAGGGGGCGAACATTCAGTACTTC CSVPGQGANIQYF
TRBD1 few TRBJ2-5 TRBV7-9 TGTGCCGGTGCCGGGACAGGGGGCGCGGAGACCCAGTACTTC CAGAGTGGAETQYF
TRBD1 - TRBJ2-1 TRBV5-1 TGCGCCAGCAGCACGGGACAGGTATTAGGCTCCTACAATGAGCAGTTCTTC CASSTGQVLGSYNEQFF
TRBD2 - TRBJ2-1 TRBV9 TGTGCCAGCACCCTATCTAGCGGGGGGTCCTACAATGAGCAGTTCTTC CASTLSSGGSYNEQFF
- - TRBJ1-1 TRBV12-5 TGTGCTAGTGGTTTGCGGGTACTGGGCGGAAAGAACACTGAAGCTTTCTTT CASGLRVLGGKNTEAFF
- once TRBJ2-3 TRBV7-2 TGTGCCAGCAGCTTATCACTTAGCGGATCTAGCACAGATACGCAGTATTTT CASSLSLSGSSTDTQYF
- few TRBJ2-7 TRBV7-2 - CASSFGKGAGWYF
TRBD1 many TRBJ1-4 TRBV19 TGTGCCAGCCGCGGACAGGGTACTAATGAAAAACTGTTTTTT CASRGQGTNEKLFF
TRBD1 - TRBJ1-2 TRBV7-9 TGTGCCAGCAGCTTAGCCCCGGGGACAGGGGGCGCTGGCTATGGCTACACCTTC CASSLAPGTGGAGYGYTF
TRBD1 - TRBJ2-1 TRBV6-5 TGTGCCAGCCAAGGGGGCTTCGGTGAGCAGTTCTTC CASQGGFGEQFF
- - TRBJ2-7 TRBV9 TGTGCCAGCAGCGTAGGAGGGTCCTACGAGCAGTACTTC CASSVGGSYEQYF
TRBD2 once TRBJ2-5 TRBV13 TGTGCCAGCAGAAAAGGCATGGGGGGGGAGACCCAGTACTTC CASRKGMGGETQYF
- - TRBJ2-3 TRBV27 TGTGCCAGCAGTCGCGGAGACACAGATACGCAGTATTTT CASSRGDTDTQYF
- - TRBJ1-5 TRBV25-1 TGTGCCAGCCAAAGGGTGAAGAGCAATCAGCCCCAGCATTTT CASQRVKSNQPQHF
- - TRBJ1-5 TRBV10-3 TGTGCCAGCACCGGGACGGAGAATCAGCCCCAGCATTTT CASTGTENQPQHF
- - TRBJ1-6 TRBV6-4 TGTGCCAGCTTAAACAGGGTGAATTCACCCCTCCACTTT CASLNRVNSPLHF
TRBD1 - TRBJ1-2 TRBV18 TGTGCCAGCTCACCTGGACAGGATCACTATGGCTACACCTTC CASSPGQDHYGYTF
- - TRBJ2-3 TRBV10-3 TGTGCCACCACCGGGCTTCGCACAGATACGCAGTATTTT CATTGLRTDTQYF
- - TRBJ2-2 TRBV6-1 TGTGCCAGCAGTGAAATGATGATCGGGACGATCACCGGGGAGCTGTTTTTT CASSEMMIGTITGELFF
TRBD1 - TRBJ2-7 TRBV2 TGTGCCAGCAGTTCAGACAGGGGGAGCTCCTACGAGCAGTACTTC CASSSDRGSSYEQYF
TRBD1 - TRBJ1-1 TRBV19 TGTGCCAGTAGTACCGCAGGGGGGGCCACTGAAGCTTTCTTT CASSTAGGATEAFF
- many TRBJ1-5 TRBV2 TGTGCCAGCAGTGAATGGGGCACCCAGCATTTT CASSEWGTQHF
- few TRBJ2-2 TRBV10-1 TGCGCCGCGGCAGGGGACACCGGGGAGCTGTTTTTT CAAAGDTGELFF
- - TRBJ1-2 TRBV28 TGTGCCAGCAGTTTATACGGGGTGTCCTATGGCTACACCTTC CASSLYGVSYGYTF
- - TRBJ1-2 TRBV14 TGTGCCAGCAGCCCCCGGGGTGGGGGCGGGGGTAACTATGGCTACACCTTC CASSPRGGGGGNYGYTF
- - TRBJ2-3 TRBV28 TGTGCCAGCACATTAGGAACCGGGACATATGTCGATACGCAGTATTTT CASTLGTGTYVDTQYF
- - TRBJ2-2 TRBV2 TGTGCCAGCAGTGAGGGCCCCGCGAACACCGGGGAGCTGTTTTTT CASSEGPANTGELFF
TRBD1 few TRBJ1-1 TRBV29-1 TGCAGCGCCCAAGCGGGACAGGGAAACACTGAAGCTTTCTTT CSAQAGQGNTEAFF
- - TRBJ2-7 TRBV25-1 TGTGCCAGCAGTGCAATCGCTCCGGACGCGTCCTACGAGCAGTACTTC CASSAIAPDASYEQYF
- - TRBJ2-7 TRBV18 TGTGCCAGCTCACCAGCGCAAGGGTCGTCCTACGAGCAGTACTTC CASSPAQGSSYEQYF
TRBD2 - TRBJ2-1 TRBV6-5 TGTGCCAGCATGGGACTAGGTAACAATGAGCAGTTCTTC CASMGLGNNEQFF
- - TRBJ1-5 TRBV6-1 TGTGCCAGCAGTGAAGCGCTACTTAGCAATCAGCCCCAGCATTTT CASSEALLSNQPQHF